This T cell receptor (beta chain) is drawn from a study of blood T cell repertoires in COVID-19. Study background: Spain, Italy and the United States supplied samples that represented acute and convalescent COVID-19. Sources were T cells, B-cell-depleted T cells, or PBMCs; the material itself was cDNA or gDNA.

Trimming at V came to 7 bases and at J to 1 base, leaving 11 bases not matched to a gene. This CDR3 is 16 amino acids long. Germline assignment: CDR1 LNHDA and CDR2 SQIVND (reference sequence). Authors' processing steps: Amplified reference gene primers provided the basis for estimating nucleated cell counts. TCRdb's copy holds only in-frame clones and misses some; the assay was immunoSEQ multiplex PCR. Clone size and the V and J calls come from that table; the DNA yielded D and trimming. This table has approximately 250,000 clones, approximately 83% appearing once. The clonotype originates from a human donor in a cohort sampled during active COVID-19. This chain connects TRBV19 to TRBJ2-5, with 8 nucleotides matching TRBD1. The sequenced material came from peripheral blood. In DNA, the CDR3 is TGTGCCAGTATCGAGGGACAGGCGGTACTCCAAGAGACCCAGTACTTC. It yields the protein CASIEGQAVLQETQYF.